This entry describes one T cell receptor (beta chain). The germline CDR1 and CDR2 sequences are SGHVS and FQNEAQ. The V end was cut by 5 bases, the J end by 0 bases, with 19 bases between. The CDR3 is made up of 17 amino acids. The data were obtained in a study of T cells after yellow fever vaccination. Using its own MiXCR run on the 5' RACE reads, TCRdb lists one record per CDR3 protein. The repertoire holds tens of thousands of distinct CDR3 sequences, with approximately 7% as singletons. Material: CD8+ T cells sorted from PBMCs, obtained approximately 40 days after the first yellow fever vaccination. The V gene is TRBV7-8, the J gene TRBJ1-1; the D gene is possibly TRBD1 (5 bases). The receptor was isolated from a man aged 18 to 35 who received the YFV17D yellow fever vaccine. CDR3 coding DNA: TGTGCCAGCAGCCCTCGATCGGGGGGTAGCATGAACACTGAAGCTTTCTTT. It yields the protein CASSPRSGGSMNTEAFF.